Listed below are T cell receptor beta chains from one sample, sequenced in a study of blood T cell repertoires in COVID-19. TCRdb's table, derived via immunoSEQ multiplex PCR, lists solely in-frame clones and lacks some. The sample shows around 310,000 clones, 90% of them seen only once. Sequencing used peripheral blood. All receptors derive from a woman in her thirties or forties with COVID-19, enrolled during active disease. Each CDR3 is given with its conserved first and last residue.

V	J	CDR3
TRBV28	TRBJ1-3	CASSSATGSGNTIYF
TRBV4-3	TRBJ2-7	CASSHGQGYEQYF
TRBV5-1	TRBJ2-3	CASSSQQGGDTQYF
TRBV4-3	TRBJ2-1	CASSHVSNEQFF
TRBV6-2/TRBV6-3	TRBJ2-5	CASSYSQGSLGETQYF
TRBV24-1	TRBJ1-5	CATSEAGTKSNQPQHF
TRBV4-3	TRBJ1-3	CASSQDQGAGNTIYF
TRBV28	TRBJ2-7	CASNRDSLYEQYF
TRBV30	TRBJ1-4	CAWSGTATNEKLFF
TRBV7-3	TRBJ2-1	CASSFGTSGGYNEQFF
TRBV7-2	TRBJ2-1	CASSSPLASEQFF
TRBV28	TRBJ1-6	CASSPSRGWPLHF
TRBV9	TRBJ2-1	CASSVVQGPPYNEQFF
TRBV5-1	TRBJ2-1	CASNTLALGGDNEQFF
TRBV5-1	TRBJ2-1	CASSLFTAGPTYNEQFF
TRBV30	TRBJ2-5	CAWSPVGRAGGETQYF
TRBV9	TRBJ1-4	CASSSHFPSGSTNEKLFF
TRBV5-4	TRBJ2-1	CASSLESGANEQFF
TRBV5-6	TRBJ2-2	CASSFDRGQIGGELFF
TRBV18	TRBJ1-1	CASSPAAGRDTEAFF
TRBV19	TRBJ1-4	CASSIRLAATNEKLFF
TRBV5-1	TRBJ1-3	CASSLAEVGNTIYF
TRBV6-5	TRBJ2-7	CASSYLGLPDYEQYF
TRBV7-2	TRBJ1-1	CASSLDRGGTEAFF
TRBV19	TRBJ2-2	CAGPFGGLNTGELFF
TRBV27	TRBJ1-5	CASSSTGGYNQPQHF
TRBV12-3/TRBV12-4	TRBJ1-1	CASSGRGRTEAFF
TRBV4-2	TRBJ1-6	CASSQEQGSSYNSPLHF
TRBV27	TRBJ2-2	CASSIVAGAATGELFF
TRBV4-1	TRBJ1-2	CASSQGAYGYTF
TRBV10-3	TRBJ1-1	CAISESRQMNTEAFF
TRBV4-3	TRBJ1-1	CASSQGQGVGTEAFF
TRBV9	TRBJ1-3	CASSVGPGDGNTIYF
TRBV5-4	TRBJ1-2	CASSLFWGDYGYTF
TRBV7-9	TRBJ2-5	CASSLGWRGEQETQYF
TRBV9	TRBJ2-7	CASSVEGGRWDEQYF
TRBV19	TRBJ2-4	CASRAGTSNIQYF
TRBV15	TRBJ2-1	CATSRGSTSGGYNEQFF
TRBV15	TRBJ1-1	CATSRITGVGGNTEAFF
TRBV5-4	TRBJ2-5	CASRLTSNPVETQYF
TRBV19	TRBJ2-7	CASTSIAGGTYEQYF
TRBV9	TRBJ1-6	CASSVAGKANSPLHF
TRBV10-3	TRBJ1-4	CAISDSRGGEKLFF
TRBV3-1/TRBV3-2	TRBJ2-3	CASSKLLAGVGTDTQYF
TRBV5-4	TRBJ1-1	CASSAPGENEAFF
TRBV27	TRBJ2-7	CASSFNARLRLYEQYF
TRBV19	TRBJ1-4	CASTETGVFEKLFF
TRBV7-9	TRBJ2-1	CASSFSSGRAVNEQFF
TRBV4-3	TRBJ1-6	CASSQAPGHSNSPLHF
TRBV9	TRBJ2-1	CASSPSGSSYNEQFF
TRBV27	TRBJ2-2	CASSTGVGGELFF
TRBV4-1	TRBJ2-7	CASSPTSTATYEQYF
TRBV5-1	TRBJ2-6	CASRPAGGANVLTF
TRBV15	TRBJ1-1	CATRGGTEAFF
TRBV15	TRBJ1-3	CATSRELRGFGNTIYF
TRBV10-3	TRBJ2-6	CAISVTGTGGAGANVLTF
TRBV19	TRBJ1-1	CASRITGQPDPEAFF
TRBV7-2	TRBJ2-7	CASSLAAVGSYEQYF
TRBV9	TRBJ2-7	CASSAAGTDYEQYF
TRBV6-2/TRBV6-3	TRBJ2-1	CASSYGRPAADNEQFF